This T cell receptor beta chain came from a study of shared clonotypes between healthy human individuals. This clone was recorded only once. Terminally differentiated effector memory CD45RA+ cells were excluded by CCR7 positive selection of CD45RO-negative cells. Study donors comprised healthy, HIV-negative adults devoid of recent acute infection or vaccination. The trim removed 2 bases at V and 5 bases at J, leaving 6 bases unmatched. This CDR3 spans 15 amino acids. The germline CDR1 and CDR2 sequences are MNHEY and SVGAGI. The method was immunoSEQ multiplex PCR; TCRdb's version includes in-frame clones alone and lacks a portion of them. Among roughly 890,000 clones, roughly 92% were seen once, and the ten largest hold 20% to 30%.

This chain uses TRBV6-5 with TRBJ2-7; 10 bases fit TRBD1. The TCR originated in a man between 25 and 39 years old in good health. The sequencing input was naive CD8+ T cells sorted from blood. The CDR3 DNA reads TGTGCCAGCAGTTACCCAGGGACAGGGGCCCACGAGCAGTACTTC. Translation: CASSYPGTGAHEQYF.